This T cell receptor (beta chain) originates from a study of radiation and T cells in renal cell carcinoma. Germline CDR1 reads MDHEN; CDR2 reads SYDVKM. This CDR3 comprises 14 residues. Trimming cost V 3 bases and J 5 bases, with 12 bases left between them. The sample's time point: blood 2 weeks post-SBRT. Described treatment: 15 Gy SBRT to primary tumor, nephrectomy 4 weeks later. Clear cell pathology was present in this patient's renal cell carcinoma. Measured with immunoSEQ multiplex PCR; TCRdb has only the in-frame clones, and not every one. In the table there are approximately 75,000 clones, 82% of which are singletons.

This material consisted of blood, taken from a patient whose treatment included radiotherapy and nephrectomy. The source of this sequence is a man aged 60-69 years with renal cell carcinoma. The V gene is TRBV28, the J gene TRBJ2-3; D is perhaps TRBD1 (7 bases). In DNA form, the CDR3 reads TGTGCCAGCAGTTTTTCGCAGGGGGGAGATACGCAGTATTTT. Translation gives CASSFSQGGDTQYF.